This T cell receptor beta chain was sequenced during a study of CD8+CD57+ T cells in acquired aplastic anemia. Study as a whole: CD4+ and CD8+ cells, once sorted, gave DNA averaging around 3.2 ug.

General observations from the study: No significant patient-versus-control difference appeared in CD8+ Simpson's diversity. Shared by patients and controls, approximately 28 CD8+ CDR3s were abundant in patients.

Concerning this clonotype: Antigen specificity is unknown.

The junction had 5 bases not matched to a gene; V was cut back by 0 bases and J by 2 bases. The CDR3 runs 17 residues. From germline, CDR1 is KGHDR and CDR2 SFDVKD. Genomic DNA acted as the template from which TCR beta VDJ combination and CDR3 sequence profiling were carried out. TCRdb re-derived calls from the reads in MiXCR, one entry per CDR3 protein. The table shows 200,000 or so distinct CDR3 sequences, with over 60% occurring only once. Sequenced: sorted CD4+, CD8+, or CD8+CD57+ T cells (not recorded which) from PBMCs. This TCR was recovered from a human donor with severe aplastic anemia or a healthy control (not recorded which). This chain uses TRBV24-1 with TRBJ2-3, with TRBD2 matching over 9 bases. CDR3 region: CATSDLGLAGHTDTQYF. CDR3 sequence (DNA): TGTGCCACCAGTGATTTGGGGCTAGCGGGGCACACAGATACGCAGTATTTT.